Below are 5 T cell receptor beta chains sequenced from a single sample in a study of response to subunit inactivated influenza vaccine. TCRdb recomputed calls from the RT-PCR reads with MiXCR, one row per CDR3 protein. This table holds about 650,000 distinct CDR3 sequences, 15% to 19% found once. This sample comprised PBMCs from blood, obtained 11 to 12 days after vaccination. The source is a man in his fifties who received an inactivated influenza vaccine.

V usage is TRBV6-1 and J usage is TRBJ1-2; D is unresolved. With 5 bases removed from V and 0 bases from J, the gap between germline ends came to 13 bases. The CDR3 runs to 15 residues. Looked up from germline, CDR1 is MNHNS and CDR2 is SASEGT. Here the CDR3 DNA reads TGTGCCAGCAGTATCACCCGATCCTCTAACTATGGCTACACCTTC. Translated, it gives CASSITRSSNYGYTF.

The chain links TRBV5-1 to TRBJ2-3; no firm D call. Trimming took 0 bases from V and 4 from J, leaving 9 bases between them. Germline CDR1 and CDR2: SGHRS and YFSETQ. This CDR3 comprises 14 residues. The CDR3 is CASSLGVVSDTQYF. The CDR3, as DNA: TGCGCCAGCAGCTTGGGGGTGGTTTCAGATACGCAGTATTTT.

There are a few counts of this clonotype. The gene calls are TRBV29-1 and TRBJ2-2; tentative D call: TRBD2 (5 bases). V was clipped by 4 bases and J by 0 bases, with 9 bases between them. This CDR3 spans 14 amino acids. Per germline, CDR1 SQVTM and CDR2 ANQGSEA. The CDR3 DNA reads as TGCAGCGTTGGTGCCGGGACGAACACCGGGGAGCTGTTTTTT. Residues: CSVGAGTNTGELFF.

This clonotype was detected only a few times. The chain carries TRBV28 and TRBJ2-1; D possibly matches TRBD1 or TRBD2 (5 bases each). CDR1 is MDHEN, CDR2 SYDVKM, per germline. This CDR3 has 15 amino acids. The V end was cut by 5 bases, the J end by 0 bases, with 11 bases between. The CDR3 loop reads CASSTPGRSYNEQFF. The DNA of the CDR3 is TGTGCCAGCAGTACTCCGGGGCGCTCCTACAATGAGCAGTTCTTC.

J is TRBJ1-1 and V is TRBV7-8; the match to TRBD1 covers 8 bases. Germline CDR1 and CDR2: SGHVS and FQNEAQ. CDR3 length: 16 residues. The ends lost 5 bases at V and 0 bases at J; junction bases unmatched: 8. The CDR3 DNA reads TGTGCCAGCAGCCCCCGACAGGGGAACTTGAACACTGAAGCTTTCTTT. This translates into CASSPRQGNLNTEAFF.